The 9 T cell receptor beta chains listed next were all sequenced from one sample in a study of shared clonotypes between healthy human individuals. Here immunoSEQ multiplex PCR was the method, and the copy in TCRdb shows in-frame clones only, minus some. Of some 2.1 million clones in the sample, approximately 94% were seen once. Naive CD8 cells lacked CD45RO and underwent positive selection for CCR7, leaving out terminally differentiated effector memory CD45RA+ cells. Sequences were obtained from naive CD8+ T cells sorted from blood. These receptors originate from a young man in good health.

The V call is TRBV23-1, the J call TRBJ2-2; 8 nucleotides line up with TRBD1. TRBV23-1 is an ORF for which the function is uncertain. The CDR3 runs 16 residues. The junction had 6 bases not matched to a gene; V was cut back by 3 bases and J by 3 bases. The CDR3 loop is CASSHRTGSDTGELFF. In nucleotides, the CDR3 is TGCGCCAGCAGTCATCGGACAGGGTCAGACACCGGGGAGCTGTTTTTT.

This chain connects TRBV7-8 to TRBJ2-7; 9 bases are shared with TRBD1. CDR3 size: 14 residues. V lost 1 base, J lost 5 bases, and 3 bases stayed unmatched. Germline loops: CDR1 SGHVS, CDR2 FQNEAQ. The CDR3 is CASSLGQGVNEQYF. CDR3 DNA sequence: TGTGCCAGCAGCTTAGGACAGGGGGTGAACGAGCAGTACTTC.

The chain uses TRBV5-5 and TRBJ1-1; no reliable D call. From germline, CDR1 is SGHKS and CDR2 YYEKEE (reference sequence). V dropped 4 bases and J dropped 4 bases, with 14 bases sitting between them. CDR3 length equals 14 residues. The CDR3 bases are TGTGCCAGCAGCGTAAGGGCCAGTAGCACTGAAGCTTTCTTT. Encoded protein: CASSVRASSTEAFF.

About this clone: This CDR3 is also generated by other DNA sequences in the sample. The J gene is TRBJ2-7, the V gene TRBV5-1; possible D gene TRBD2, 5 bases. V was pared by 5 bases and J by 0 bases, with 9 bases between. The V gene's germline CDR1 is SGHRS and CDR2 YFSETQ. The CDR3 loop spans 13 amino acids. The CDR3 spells CASSFSVSYEQYF. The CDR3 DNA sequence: TGCGCCAGCAGTTTTAGCGTCTCCTACGAGCAGTACTTC.

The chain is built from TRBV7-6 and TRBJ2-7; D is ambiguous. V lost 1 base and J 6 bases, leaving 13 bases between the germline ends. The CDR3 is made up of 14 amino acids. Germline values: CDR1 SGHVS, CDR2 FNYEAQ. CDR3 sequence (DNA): TGTGCCAGCAGCTTAGGAGGCTTTTTGGGCGAGCAGTACTTC. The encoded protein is CASSLGGFLGEQYF.

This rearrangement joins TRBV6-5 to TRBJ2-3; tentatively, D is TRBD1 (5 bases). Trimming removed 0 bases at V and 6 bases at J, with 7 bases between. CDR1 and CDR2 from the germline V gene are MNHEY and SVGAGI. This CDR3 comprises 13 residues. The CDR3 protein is CASSYSKGDTQYF. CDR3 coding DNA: TGTGCCAGCAGTTACTCGAAGGGGGATACGCAGTATTTT.

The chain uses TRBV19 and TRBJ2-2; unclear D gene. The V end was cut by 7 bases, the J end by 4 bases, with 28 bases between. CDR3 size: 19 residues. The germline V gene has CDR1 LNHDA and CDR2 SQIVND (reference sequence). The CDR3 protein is CASNPLLFWRGSGTGELFF. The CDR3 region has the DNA TGTGCCAGTAACCCCCTGCTTTTTTGGAGAGGCAGTGGCACCGGGGAGCTGTTTTTT. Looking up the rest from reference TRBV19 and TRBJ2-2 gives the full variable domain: DGGITQSPKYLFRKEGQNVTLSCEQNLNHDAMYWYRQDPGQGLRLIYYSQIVNDFQKGDIAEGYSVSREKKESFPLTVTSAQKNPTAFYLCASNPLLFWRGSGTGELFFGEGSRLTVL.

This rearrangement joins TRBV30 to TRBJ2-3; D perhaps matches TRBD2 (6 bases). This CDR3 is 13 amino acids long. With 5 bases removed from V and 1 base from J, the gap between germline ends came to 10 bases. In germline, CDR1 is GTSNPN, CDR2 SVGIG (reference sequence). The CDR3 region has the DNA TGTGCCTGGCTGGCTAGCGGCACAGATACGCAGTATTTT. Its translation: CAWLASGTDTQYF.

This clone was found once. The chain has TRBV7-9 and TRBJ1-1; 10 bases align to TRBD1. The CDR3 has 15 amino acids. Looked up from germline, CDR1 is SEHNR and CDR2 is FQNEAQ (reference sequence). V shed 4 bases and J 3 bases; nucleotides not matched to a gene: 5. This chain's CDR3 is CASSWAGTGDTEAFF. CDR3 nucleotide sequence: TGTGCCAGCAGCTGGGCCGGGACAGGGGACACTGAAGCTTTCTTT. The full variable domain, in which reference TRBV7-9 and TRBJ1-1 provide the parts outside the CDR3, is DTGVSQNPRHKITKRGQNVTFRCDPISEHNRLYWYRQTLGQGPEFLTYFQNEAQLEKSRLLSDRFSAERPKGSFSTLEIQRTEQGDSAMYLCASSWAGTGDTEAFFGQGTRLTVV.